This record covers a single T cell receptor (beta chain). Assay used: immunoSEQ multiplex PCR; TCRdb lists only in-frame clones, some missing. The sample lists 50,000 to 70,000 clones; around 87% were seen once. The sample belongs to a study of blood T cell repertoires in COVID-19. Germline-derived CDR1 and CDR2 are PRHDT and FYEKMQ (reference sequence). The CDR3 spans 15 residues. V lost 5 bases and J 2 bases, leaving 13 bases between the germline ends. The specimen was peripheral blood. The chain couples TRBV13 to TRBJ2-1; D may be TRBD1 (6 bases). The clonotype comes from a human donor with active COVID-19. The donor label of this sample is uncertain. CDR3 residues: CASSQGTRAYNEQFF. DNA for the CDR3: TGTGCCAGCAGCCAGGGGACCAGGGCCTACAATGAGCAGTTCTTC.